One TCR beta chain is described in this entry. Per the authors' pipeline: Using reference gene primer amplification, nucleated cell counts were estimated. The repertoire was sequenced with immunoSEQ multiplex PCR; TCRdb's copy has only in-frame clones and lacks some. The V and J calls and clone size come from that table; D and trimming were worked out from the DNA. Of under 200,000 clones listed, about 80% were seen once; the top ten hold 8% to 13%. The source of the sample is a study of blood T cell repertoires in COVID-19. Turning to the study itself: Sources were T cells, B-cell-depleted T cells, or PBMCs; the material itself was cDNA or gDNA.

Trimming removed 3 bases at V and 9 bases at J, with 15 bases between. CDR1 LNHDA and CDR2 SQIVND come from the germline V gene (reference sequence). CDR3 length: 14 residues. Donors were grouped by their self-reported clinical history. The sample was PBMCs or T cells enriched from blood (not recorded which). The chain recombines TRBV19 with TRBJ2-1; the D is unclear. The TCR sequence derives from a man in his forties or fifties who had recovered from COVID-19. In nucleotides, the CDR3 is TGTGCCAGTAGTATCCGCATAGAGGCTTCTGAGCAGTTCTTC. Protein: CASSIRIEASEQFF. Full variable domain (rest looked up from reference TRBV19 and TRBJ2-1): DGGITQSPKYLFRKEGQNVTLSCEQNLNHDAMYWYRQDPGQGLRLIYYSQIVNDFQKGDIAEGYSVSREKKESFPLTVTSAQKNPTAFYLCASSIRIEASEQFFGPGTRLTVL.